The source of this TCR beta chain is a study of shared clonotypes between healthy human individuals. Regarding the study as a whole: Rarefaction curves obtained for sorted subsets showed sequencing incomplete despite large depth. Apart from blood, nothing was sampled; tissue repertoires likely differ. Clonotypes that were shared across several donors made up approximately 5.1% of naive CD4 clonotypes.

In its sample, this clone was seen once. Its antigen is still unknown. Measured with immunoSEQ multiplex PCR; TCRdb has only the in-frame clones, and not every one. The profile shows about 2.4 million clones, 90% to 95% of them singletons. The CDR3 spans 12 residues. Germline values: CDR1 SQVTM, CDR2 ANQGSEA. V was clipped by 3 bases and J by 6 bases, with 11 bases between them. Recent vaccinations or acute infections were absent in the healthy HIV-negative adult donors. The sample taken for sequencing was naive CD4+ T cells from PBMCs. Subset given: CD45RA+ positively selected. The V gene is TRBV29-1, the J gene TRBJ1-2; D gene uncertain. This TCR derives from a man between 18 and 35 years old in good health. Some clones in this sample may be carry-over from other donors' samples. The CDR3 bases are TGCAGCGTTGATTTCGGAAAAGATGGCTACACCTTC. Protein product: CSVDFGKDGYTF.